Here is one T cell receptor beta chain with its context. Its target is unknown. Germline CDR1 and CDR2: SGHRS and YFSETQ. The junction had 10 bases not matched to a gene; V was cut back by 4 bases and J by 7 bases. The CDR3 is 14 residues long. This entry belongs to a study of T-cell memory formation after mild COVID-19. Whole-study results and caveats: Clones that contracted clustered mainly in CM and EM if CD4+ and in EMRA if CD8+. Day 15 to 85 contractors were CD4/CD8 balanced; later expanders leaned CD4+. Prior to infection, memory already included some responding clones, suggesting cross-reactive memory joined.

With constant-segment primers, 5'RACE yielded cDNA libraries of TCR alpha and TCR beta that carried sample barcodes and UMIs. TCRdb analysed the 5' RACE reads with MiXCR anew, one entry per CDR3 protein. The sample lists hundreds of thousands of distinct CDR3 sequences; roughly 22% were seen once. V and J are TRBV5-1 and TRBJ2-7; 8 nucleotides align to TRBD1. The sequence came from an adult woman who had mild COVID-19 (a few samples of this study predate the infection). Cell type and time point are not known. Sequenced input: PBMCs or a T cell subset sorted from them (not recorded which). CDR3 residues: CASSPWGTGKEQYF. Here the CDR3 DNA reads TGCGCCAGCAGCCCTTGGGGGACAGGCAAGGAGCAGTACTTC.